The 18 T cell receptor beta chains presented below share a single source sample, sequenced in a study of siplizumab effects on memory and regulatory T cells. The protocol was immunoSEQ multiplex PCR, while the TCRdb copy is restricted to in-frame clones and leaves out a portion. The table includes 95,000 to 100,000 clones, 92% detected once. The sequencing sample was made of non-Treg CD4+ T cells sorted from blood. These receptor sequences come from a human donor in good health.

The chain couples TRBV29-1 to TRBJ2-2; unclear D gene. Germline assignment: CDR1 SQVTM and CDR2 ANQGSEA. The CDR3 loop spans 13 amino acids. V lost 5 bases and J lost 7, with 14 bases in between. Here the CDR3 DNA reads TGCAGCGTTAGGGTCAGCCTGGGCGGGGAGCTGTTTTTT. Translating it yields CSVRVSLGGELFF.

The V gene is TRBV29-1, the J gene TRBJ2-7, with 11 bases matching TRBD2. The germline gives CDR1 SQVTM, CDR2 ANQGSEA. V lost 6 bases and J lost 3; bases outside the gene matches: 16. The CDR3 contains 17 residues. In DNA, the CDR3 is TGCAGCGTGGGGGGCACCAAGACTAGCGGGAAAGTCTACGAGCAGTACTTC. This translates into CSVGGTKTSGKVYEQYF.

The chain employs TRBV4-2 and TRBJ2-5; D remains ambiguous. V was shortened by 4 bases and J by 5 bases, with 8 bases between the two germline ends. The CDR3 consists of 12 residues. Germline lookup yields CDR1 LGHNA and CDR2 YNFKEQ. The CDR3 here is CASSRTTETQYF. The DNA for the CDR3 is TGTGCCAGCAGCCGCACAACTGAGACCCAGTACTTC.

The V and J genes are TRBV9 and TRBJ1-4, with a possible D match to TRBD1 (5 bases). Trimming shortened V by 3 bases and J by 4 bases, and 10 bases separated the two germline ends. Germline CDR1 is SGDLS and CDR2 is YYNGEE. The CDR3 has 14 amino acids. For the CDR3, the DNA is TGTGCCAGCAGCGGGAACAGGAATAATGAAAAACTGTTTTTT. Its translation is CASSGNRNNEKLFF.

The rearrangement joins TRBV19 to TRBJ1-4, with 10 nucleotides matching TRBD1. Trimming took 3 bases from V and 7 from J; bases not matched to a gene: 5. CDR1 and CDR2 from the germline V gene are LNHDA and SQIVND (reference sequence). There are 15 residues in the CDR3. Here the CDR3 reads CASSIGGTGVEKLFF. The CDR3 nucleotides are TGTGCCAGTAGTATTGGCGGGACAGGGGTTGAAAAACTGTTTTTT.

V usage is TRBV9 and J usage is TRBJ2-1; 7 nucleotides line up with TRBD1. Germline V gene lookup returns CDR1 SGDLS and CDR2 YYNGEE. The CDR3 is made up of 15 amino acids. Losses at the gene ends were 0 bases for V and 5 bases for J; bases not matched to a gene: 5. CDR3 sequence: CASSVVGTANNEQFF. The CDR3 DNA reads TGTGCCAGCAGCGTAGTCGGGACAGCAAACAATGAGCAGTTCTTC.

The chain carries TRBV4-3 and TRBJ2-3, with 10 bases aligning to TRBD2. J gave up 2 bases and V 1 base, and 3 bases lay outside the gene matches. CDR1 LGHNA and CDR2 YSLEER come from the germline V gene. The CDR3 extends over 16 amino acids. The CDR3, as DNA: TGCGCCAGCAGCCAAGGGACTAGCGGATCCACAGATACGCAGTATTTT. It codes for CASSQGTSGSTDTQYF.

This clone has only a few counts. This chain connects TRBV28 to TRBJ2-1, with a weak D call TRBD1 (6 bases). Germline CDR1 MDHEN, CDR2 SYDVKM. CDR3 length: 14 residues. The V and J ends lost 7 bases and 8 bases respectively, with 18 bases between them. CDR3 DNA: TGTGCCAGCATGGTGGGACACCGTCGGGATGAGCAGTTCTTC. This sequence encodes CASMVGHRRDEQFF.

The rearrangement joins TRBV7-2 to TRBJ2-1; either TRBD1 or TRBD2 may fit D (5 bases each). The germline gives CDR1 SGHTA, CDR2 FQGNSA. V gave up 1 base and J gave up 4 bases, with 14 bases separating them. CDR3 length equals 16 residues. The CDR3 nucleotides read TGTGCCAGCAGCTTAGTGGTGGGAGAGGGGTACAATGAGCAGTTCTTC. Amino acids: CASSLVVGEGYNEQFF.

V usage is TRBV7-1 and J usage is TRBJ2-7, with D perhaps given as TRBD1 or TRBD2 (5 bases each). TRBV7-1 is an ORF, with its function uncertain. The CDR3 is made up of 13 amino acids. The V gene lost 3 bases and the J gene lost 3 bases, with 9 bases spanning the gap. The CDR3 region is CASSSGPNYEQYF. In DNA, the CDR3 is TGTGCCAGCAGCTCGGGACCGAACTACGAGCAGTACTTC.

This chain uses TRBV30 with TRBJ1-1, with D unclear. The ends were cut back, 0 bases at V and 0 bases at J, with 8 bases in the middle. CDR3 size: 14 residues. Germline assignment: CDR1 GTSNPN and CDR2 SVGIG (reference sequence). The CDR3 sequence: CAWSVFRMNTEAFF. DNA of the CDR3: TGTGCCTGGAGTGTATTTCGGATGAACACTGAAGCTTTCTTT.

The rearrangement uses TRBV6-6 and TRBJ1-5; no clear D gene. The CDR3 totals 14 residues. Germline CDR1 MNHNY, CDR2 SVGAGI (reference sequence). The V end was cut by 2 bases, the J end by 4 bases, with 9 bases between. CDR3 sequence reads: CASSYLDPNQPQHF. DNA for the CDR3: TGTGCCAGCAGTTACCTGGACCCAAATCAGCCCCAGCATTTT.

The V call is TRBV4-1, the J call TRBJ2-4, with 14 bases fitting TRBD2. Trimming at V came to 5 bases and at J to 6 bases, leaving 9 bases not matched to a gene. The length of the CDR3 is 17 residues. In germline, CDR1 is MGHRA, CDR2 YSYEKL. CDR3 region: CASSEPGLAGAGNIQYF. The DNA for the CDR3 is TGCGCCAGCAGCGAGCCGGGACTAGCGGGAGCAGGAAACATTCAGTACTTC.

The CDR3 region has the DNA TGTGCCAGCAGCTTAGTTGTACTAGCGGTTAATGAGCAGTTCTTC. This codes for CASSLVVLAVNEQFF. The rearrangement uses TRBV7-2 and TRBJ2-1, with TRBD2 identical over 8 bases. V was pared by 1 base and J by 7 bases, with 6 bases of the junction left unmatched. The CDR3 runs 15 residues. Germline CDR1 SGHTA, CDR2 FQGNSA.

The chain's CDR3 is CASSPTGLGANVLTF. Here the CDR3 DNA reads TGTGCCAGCTCACCAACAGGGCTTGGGGCCAACGTCCTGACTTTC. The chain couples TRBV18 to TRBJ2-6, with a possible D match to TRBD1 (6 bases). The germline CDR1 and CDR2 sequences are KGHSH and LQKENI. CDR3 length equals 15 residues. V gave up 2 bases and J gave up 3 bases, with 8 bases separating them.

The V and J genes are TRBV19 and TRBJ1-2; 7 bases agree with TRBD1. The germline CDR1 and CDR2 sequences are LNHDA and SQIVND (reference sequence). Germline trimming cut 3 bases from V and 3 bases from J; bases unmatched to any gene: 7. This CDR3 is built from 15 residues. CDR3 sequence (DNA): TGTGCCAGTAGTATTCCGCGACAGGGAGACTATGGCTACACCTTC. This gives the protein CASSIPRQGDYGYTF.

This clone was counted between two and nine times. This CDR3 is CASSRGRDRMLRGPQHF. The CDR3 DNA sequence: TGTGCCAGCAGCCGAGGGAGGGACAGGATGCTAAGGGGGCCCCAGCATTTT. The chain has TRBV21-1 and TRBJ1-5; the table assigns TRBD1, which was not confirmed against the DNA. TRBV21-1 is a listed pseudogene. The CDR3 covers 17 residues.

CDR3 DNA sequence: TGTGCCAGCAGTTACTCGAGGGGCCAAAACATTCAGTACTTC. It specifies CASSYSRGQNIQYF. This chain links TRBV6-5 with TRBJ2-4; D is perhaps TRBD1 or TRBD2 (5 bases each). Germline lookup yields CDR1 MNHEY and CDR2 SVGAGI. CDR3 length: 14 amino acids. With 0 bases removed from V and 5 bases from J, the gap between germline ends came to 8 bases.